These 27 T cell receptor beta chains originate from one sample sequenced in a study of radiotherapy plus CTLA-4 blockade in lung cancer. Generated by immunoSEQ multiplex PCR, the TCRdb table keeps only in-frame clones and is missing some. The profile shows over 60,000 clones, roughly 84% of them singletons. The sequencing used peripheral blood, collected from a patient treated with radiotherapy plus ipilimumab. These receptors originate from a human donor with non-small cell lung cancer that progressed on radiotherapy plus ipilimumab.

CDR3 protein: CASRSASGSTDTQYF. For the CDR3, the DNA is TGTGCCAGCAGGAGTGCTAGCGGTAGCACAGATACGCAGTATTTT. The rearrangement uses TRBV6-6 and TRBJ2-3; 7 bases are a match to TRBD2. V was clipped by 6 bases and J by 0 bases; unmatched bases: 6. CDR3 length: 15 amino acids. Per the germline V gene, CDR1 is MNHNY and CDR2 is SVGAGI (reference sequence).

This chain joins TRBV5-1 and TRBJ2-1; D is unclear. CDR1 and CDR2 (germline): SGHRS, YFSETQ. V shed 0 bases and J shed 4 bases, with 11 bases lying between them. There are 15 residues in the CDR3. The CDR3 DNA follows: TGCGCCAGCAGCTTGGAGCCTAATTTTTACAATGAGCAGTTCTTC. Its protein is CASSLEPNFYNEQFF.

The V gene is TRBV9, the J gene TRBJ2-5; no firm D call. This CDR3 spans 13 amino acids. Trimming took off 3 bases at V and 0 bases at J, with 6 bases between the two ends. CDR1 is SGDLS and CDR2 is YYNGEE in the germline V gene. CDR3 residues: CASSGPNQETQYF. The DNA of the CDR3 is TGTGCCAGCAGCGGGCCGAACCAAGAGACCCAGTACTTC.

This clone was observed a handful of times. This chain connects TRBV6-5 to TRBJ1-1; the D is unclear. This CDR3 region has 14 residues. Germline CDR1 reads MNHEY; CDR2 reads SVGAGI. V lost 0 bases, J lost 4 bases, and 9 bases lay in between. CDR3 DNA: TGTGCCAGCAGTTACTCGGAACAGAGCACTGAAGCTTTCTTT. Encoded protein: CASSYSEQSTEAFF.

This clone occurred a few times. The V gene is TRBV30, the J gene TRBJ1-2; D is ambiguous. This CDR3 is built from 15 residues. V lost 3 bases and J lost 0, with 14 bases in between. Germline V lookup: CDR1 GTSNPN, CDR2 SVGIG (reference sequence). The CDR3 reads CAWRARRRANYGYTF. The DNA of the CDR3 is TGTGCCTGGAGGGCACGACGTCGAGCTAACTATGGCTACACCTTC.

The CDR3 loop reads CASSWVGTGQGNTEAFF. CDR3 in DNA: TGTGCCAGCAGCTGGGTAGGGACGGGACAGGGGAACACTGAAGCTTTCTTT. This chain links TRBV9 with TRBJ1-1, with 9 bases lining up with TRBD1. The CDR3 is 17 residues long. The J segment lost 1 base and the V segment lost 4 bases, leaving 11 bases of the junction unmatched. Germline V gene data show CDR1 as SGDLS and CDR2 as YYNGEE. Based on the CDR3 plus reference TRBV9 and TRBJ1-1, the full variable domain is DSGVTQTPKHLITATGQRVTLRCSPRSGDLSVYWYQQSLDQGLQFLIQYYNGEERAKGNILERFSAQQFPDLHSELNLSSLELGDSALYFCASSWVGTGQGNTEAFFGQGTRLTVV.

The J gene is TRBJ2-5, the V gene TRBV6-5; 11 bases are shared with TRBD2. Trimming cost V 2 bases and J 5 bases; bases outside gene matches: 7. Germline CDR1 is MNHEY and CDR2 is SVGAGI. The CDR3 spans 16 residues. The CDR3 coding sequence is TGTGCCAGCAGTTACGGGGTAGCGGGAGGGACTGAGACCCAGTACTTC. As protein: CASSYGVAGGTETQYF.

The V gene is TRBV28, the J gene TRBJ1-5; tentative D call: TRBD1 (5 bases). Trimming took off 3 bases at V and 6 bases at J, with 21 bases between the two ends. The CDR3 contains 17 residues. Germline V CDR1 and CDR2: MDHEN, SYDVKM. CDR3: CASSFYRGQGSGQPQHF. The CDR3 nucleotides read TGTGCCAGCAGTTTCTATAGGGGCCAGGGCTCGGGTCAGCCCCAGCATTTT.

The V call is TRBV5-1, the J call TRBJ2-7; 8 nucleotides line up with TRBD1. Trimming cost V 2 bases and J 6 bases; bases outside gene matches: 7. Germline assignment: CDR1 SGHRS and CDR2 YFSETQ. The CDR3 has 14 residues. CDR3 in DNA: TGCGCCAGCAGCTTAGGACAGGGTAGCAGCGAGCAGTACTTC. Translation gives CASSLGQGSSEQYF.

V gene TRBV30 combines with J gene TRBJ1-2; D is uncertain. From germline, CDR1 is GTSNPN and CDR2 SVGIG (reference sequence). V shed 0 bases and J shed 8 bases, with 22 bases lying between them. The CDR3 has 16 amino acids. CDR3 in DNA: TGTGCCTGGAGTGTACCCCTGGTCGGCGGCTTGGGCGGCTACACCTTC. Amino acid sequence: CAWSVPLVGGLGGYTF.

The chain carries TRBV5-3 and TRBJ1-2; TRBD1 matches at 8 bases. TRBV5-3 is filed as an ORF, its function uncertain. The CDR3 spans 16 residues. J lost 0 bases, V lost 3 bases, and 7 bases had no gene match. In DNA form, the CDR3 reads TGTGCCAGAAGCTCTCCCCAGGGGGCGACTAACTATGGCTACACCTTC. This sequence encodes CARSSPQGATNYGYTF.

This chain uses TRBV7-3 with TRBJ2-6; no definite D call. The germline V gene has CDR1 SGHTA and CDR2 FQGTGA. The CDR3 is 14 amino acids. V was trimmed by 8 bases and J by 0 bases, leaving 8 bases between them. The CDR3: CASGFGSGANVLTF. The CDR3 DNA reads as TGTGCCAGCGGGTTTGGCTCTGGGGCCAACGTCCTGACTTTC.

The chain carries TRBV14 and TRBJ2-1; TRBD2 is a possible D gene (5 bases). CDR1 SGHDN and CDR2 FVKESK come from the germline V gene. V was cut by 1 base and J by 8 bases, with 15 bases left in between. This CDR3 spans 15 amino acids. This chain's CDR3 is CASSQVRTGWDEQFF. CDR3 sequence (DNA): TGTGCCAGCAGCCAAGTTCGTACGGGGTGGGATGAGCAGTTCTTC.

V and J are TRBV28 and TRBJ2-3; no clear D. The germline V and J ends were trimmed by 4 bases and 11 bases, with 16 bases remaining between them. CDR3 length: 13 residues. Germline V gene sequence: CDR1 MDHEN, CDR2 SYDVKM. For the CDR3, the DNA is TGTGCCAGCAGTTCAGCGACACCCCCCGAGCAGTATTTT. It specifies CASSSATPPEQYF.

This clone has just one count. V usage is TRBV7-9 and J usage is TRBJ2-7; D may match TRBD1 or TRBD2 (5 bases each). CDR1 is SEHNR, CDR2 FQNEAQ, per germline (reference sequence). V lost 1 base and J 3 bases, leaving 13 bases between the germline ends. The CDR3 is 15 amino acids. The CDR3 DNA reads TGTGCCAGCAGCTTAGAGAGGGGAACACACTACGAGCAGTACTTC. Its translation is CASSLERGTHYEQYF.

This clone was observed a handful of times. The chain joins TRBV7-3 to TRBJ2-7; 14 positions agree with TRBD2. V was pared by 2 bases and J by 2 bases, with 11 bases of the junction left unmatched. Germline assignment: CDR1 SGHTA and CDR2 FQGTGA. The CDR3 loop spans 19 amino acids. The CDR3 sequence: CASSLGLAGGPLPPYEQYF. CDR3 DNA: TGTGCCAGCAGCTTAGGACTAGCGGGAGGACCCCTCCCTCCCTACGAGCAGTACTTC. The full variable domain, in which reference TRBV7-3 and TRBJ2-7 provide the parts outside the CDR3, is GAGVSQTPSNKVTEKGKYVELRCDPISGHTALYWYRQSLGQGPEFLIYFQGTGAADDSGLPNDRFFAVRPEGSVSTLKIQRTERGDSAVYLCASSLGLAGGPLPPYEQYFGPGTRLTVT.

The chain joins TRBV5-5 to TRBJ2-7, with TRBD2 matching over 7 bases. Germline values: CDR1 SGHKS, CDR2 YYEKEE (reference sequence). Unmatched junction bases numbered 14, after V lost 2 bases and J lost 9 bases. This CDR3 comprises 15 residues. CDR3 nucleotide sequence: TGTGCCAGCAGCTTCCCGGGGAGGGGACGTGATGGGCAGTACTTC. Translating it yields CASSFPGRGRDGQYF.

The chain joins TRBV5-1 to TRBJ2-7; D is unresolved. The CDR3 has 16 amino acids. Trimming pared 4 bases from V and 1 base from J, leaving 18 bases between. The germline V gene has CDR1 SGHRS and CDR2 YFSETQ. CDR3 protein: CASSRSAGGPSYEQYF. CDR3 nucleotide sequence: TGCGCCAGCAGCCGATCTGCCGGCGGCCCTTCCTACGAGCAGTACTTC.

The rearrangement uses TRBV5-1 and TRBJ2-1; 7 bases are a match to TRBD1. Germline V CDR1 and CDR2: SGHRS, YFSETQ. V lost 7 bases, J lost 0 bases, and 1 base stayed unmatched. There are 13 residues in the CDR3. The CDR3, as DNA: TGCGCCAGCGGGACAGTCTCCTACAATGAGCAGTTCTTC. This gives the protein CASGTVSYNEQFF.

V is TRBV10-2 and J is TRBJ2-7; TRBD1 might be the D (6 bases). Trimming stripped 4 bases from V and 4 bases from J, with 14 bases between. There are 14 residues in the CDR3. Germline-derived CDR1 and CDR2 are WSHSY and SAAADI. In DNA, the CDR3 is TGCGCCAGCAGTGTAATATCGGGGACATACGAGCAGTACTTC. Translation: CASSVISGTYEQYF.

This chain joins TRBV28 and TRBJ1-5; weak D call: TRBD1 (5 bases). Germline CDR1 reads MDHEN; CDR2 reads SYDVKM. CDR3 size: 14 residues. The ends were cut back, 3 bases at V and 3 bases at J, with 9 bases in the middle. The CDR3 DNA follows: TGTGCCAGCAGTTTCTCGGGGGTCAATCAGCCCCAGCATTTT. Translation: CASSFSGVNQPQHF. The full variable domain, in which reference TRBV28 and TRBJ1-5 provide the parts outside the CDR3, is DVKVTQSSRYLVKRTGEKVFLECVQDMDHENMFWYRQDPGLGLRLIYFSYDVKMKEKGDIPEGYSVSREKKERFSLILESASTNQTSMYLCASSFSGVNQPQHFGDGTRLSIL.

The CDR3 coding sequence is TGCGCCAGCAGCACACTCACAGGGCCGGGAACTGAAGCTTTCTTT. Protein sequence: CASSTLTGPGTEAFF. The rearrangement uses TRBV5-1 and TRBJ1-1; weak D call: TRBD1 (6 bases). Germline V gene sequence: CDR1 SGHRS, CDR2 YFSETQ. V lost 4 bases and J lost 5, with 18 bases in between. This CDR3 has 15 residues.

The gene calls are TRBV29-1 and TRBJ2-7; D not resolved. CDR1 SQVTM and CDR2 ANQGSEA come from the germline V gene. V was clipped by 4 bases and J by 5 bases, with 6 bases between them. The CDR3 is 10 amino acids. CDR3 protein: CSVVGHEQYF. Written as DNA, the CDR3 is TGCAGCGTTGTCGGCCACGAGCAGTACTTC.

This clone showed up just once. The chain joins TRBV4-2 to TRBJ2-7; TRBD2 matches 11 bases. V was clipped by 4 bases and J by 4 bases; unmatched bases: 3. The CDR3 extends over 14 amino acids. In germline, CDR1 is LGHNA, CDR2 YNFKEQ. The CDR3 nucleotides read TGTGCCAGCAGCCCCGGGACTAGCGGATACGAGCAGTACTTC. Its translation: CASSPGTSGYEQYF.

The J gene is TRBJ2-3, the V gene TRBV5-1; the D gene is possibly TRBD1 (5 bases). Trimming shortened V by 7 bases and J by 3 bases, and 15 bases separated the two germline ends. Germline CDR1 SGHRS, CDR2 YFSETQ. The CDR3 is 14 amino acids. The CDR3 loop reads CASGTTQGTDTQYF. CDR3 DNA: TGCGCCAGCGGTACCACCCAGGGAACAGATACGCAGTATTTT.

The J gene is TRBJ1-3, the V gene TRBV11-2, with D unresolved. Trimming took 6 bases from V and 0 from J, leaving 9 bases between them. The CDR3 has 14 residues. Germline-derived CDR1 and CDR2 are SGHAT and FQNNGV. The CDR3 sequence: CASSLTSSGNTIYF. CDR3 in DNA: TGTGCCAGCAGTCTAACGAGCTCTGGAAACACCATATATTTT. The full variable domain, its missing parts supplied by reference TRBV11-2 and TRBJ1-3, is EAGVAQSPRYKIIEKRQSVAFWCNPISGHATLYWYQQILGQGPKLLIQFQNNGVVDDSQLPKDRFSAERLKGVDSTLKIQPAKLEDSAVYLCASSLTSSGNTIYFGEGSWLTVV.

V is TRBV25-1 and J is TRBJ1-3; unclear D gene. Trimming cost V 4 bases and J 0 bases, with 7 bases left between them. Germline lookup yields CDR1 MGHDK and CDR2 SYGVNS. The CDR3 spans 14 residues. CDR3 DNA: TGTGCCAGCAGTGTAGGGTTCTCTGGAAACACCATATATTTT. It yields the protein CASSVGFSGNTIYF.